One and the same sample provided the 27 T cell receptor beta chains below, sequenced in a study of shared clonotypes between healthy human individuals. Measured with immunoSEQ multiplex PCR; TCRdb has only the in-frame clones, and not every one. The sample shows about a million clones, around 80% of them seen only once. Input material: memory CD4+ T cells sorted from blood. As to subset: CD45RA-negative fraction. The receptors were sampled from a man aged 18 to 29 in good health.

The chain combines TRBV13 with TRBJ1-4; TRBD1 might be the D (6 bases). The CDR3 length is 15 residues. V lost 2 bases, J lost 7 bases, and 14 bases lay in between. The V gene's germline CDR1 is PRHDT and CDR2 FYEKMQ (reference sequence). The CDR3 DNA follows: TGTGCCAGCAGCTTAAAACAGGGTGTCTCTGAAAAACTGTTTTTT. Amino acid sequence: CASSLKQGVSEKLFF.

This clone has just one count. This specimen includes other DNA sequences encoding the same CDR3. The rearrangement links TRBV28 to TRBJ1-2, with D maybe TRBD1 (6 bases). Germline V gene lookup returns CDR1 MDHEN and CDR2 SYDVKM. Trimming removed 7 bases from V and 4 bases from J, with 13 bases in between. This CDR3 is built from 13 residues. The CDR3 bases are TGTGCCAGCACTGGGGGCCAGGGCTATGGCTACACCTTC. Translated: CASTGGQGYGYTF.

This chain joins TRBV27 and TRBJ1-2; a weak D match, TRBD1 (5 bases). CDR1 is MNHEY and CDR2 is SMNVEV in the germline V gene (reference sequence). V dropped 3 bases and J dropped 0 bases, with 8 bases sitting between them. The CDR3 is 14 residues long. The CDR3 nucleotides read TGTGCCAGCAGTTTTTCGGGGGCTAACTATGGCTACACCTTC. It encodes CASSFSGANYGYTF.

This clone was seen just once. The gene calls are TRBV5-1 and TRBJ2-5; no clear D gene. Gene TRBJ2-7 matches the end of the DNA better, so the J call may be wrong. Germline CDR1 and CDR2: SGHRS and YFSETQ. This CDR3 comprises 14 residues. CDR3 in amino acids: CASSLNTFSYEQYF. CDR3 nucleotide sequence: TGCGCCAGCAGCCTAAACACCTTCTCCTACGAGCAGTACTTC.

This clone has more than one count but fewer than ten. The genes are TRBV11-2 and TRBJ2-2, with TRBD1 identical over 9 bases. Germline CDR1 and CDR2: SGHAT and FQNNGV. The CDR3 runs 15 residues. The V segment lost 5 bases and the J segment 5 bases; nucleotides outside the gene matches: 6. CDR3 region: CASSADRGWTGELFF. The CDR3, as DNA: TGTGCCAGCAGCGCGGACAGGGGTTGGACCGGGGAGCTGTTTTTT.

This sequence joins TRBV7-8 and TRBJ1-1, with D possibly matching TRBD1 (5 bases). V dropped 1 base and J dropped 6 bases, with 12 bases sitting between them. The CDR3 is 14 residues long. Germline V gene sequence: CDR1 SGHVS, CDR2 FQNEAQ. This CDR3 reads CASSLVRDGSEAFF. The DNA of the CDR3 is TGTGCCAGCAGCTTAGTTAGGGACGGGTCTGAAGCTTTCTTT. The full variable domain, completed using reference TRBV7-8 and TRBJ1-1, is GAGVSQSPRYKVAKRGQDVALRCDPISGHVSLFWYQQALGQGPEFLTYFQNEAQLDKSGLPSDRFFAERPEGSVSTLKIQRTQQEDSAVYLCASSLVRDGSEAFFGQGTRLTVV.

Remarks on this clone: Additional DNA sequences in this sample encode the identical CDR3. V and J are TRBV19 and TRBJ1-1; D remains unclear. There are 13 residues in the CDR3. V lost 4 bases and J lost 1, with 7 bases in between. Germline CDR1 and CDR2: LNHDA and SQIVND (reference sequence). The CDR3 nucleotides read TGTGCCAGTAGTACTCAGAAGAACACTGAAGCTTTCTTT. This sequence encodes CASSTQKNTEAFF.

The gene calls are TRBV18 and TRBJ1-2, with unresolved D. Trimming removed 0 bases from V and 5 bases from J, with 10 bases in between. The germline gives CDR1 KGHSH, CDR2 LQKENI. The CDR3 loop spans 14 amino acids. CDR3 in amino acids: CASSPPSGEYGYTF. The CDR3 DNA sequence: TGTGCCAGCTCACCACCCTCGGGAGAATATGGCTACACCTTC.

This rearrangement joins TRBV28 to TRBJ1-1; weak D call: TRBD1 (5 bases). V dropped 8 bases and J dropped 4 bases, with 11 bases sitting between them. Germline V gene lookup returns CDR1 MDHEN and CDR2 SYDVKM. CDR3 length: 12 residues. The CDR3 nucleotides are TGTGCCAGCGACCAGGGATTCACTGAAGCTTTCTTT. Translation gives CASDQGFTEAFF. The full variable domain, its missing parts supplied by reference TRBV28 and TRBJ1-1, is DVKVTQSSRYLVKRTGEKVFLECVQDMDHENMFWYRQDPGLGLRLIYFSYDVKMKEKGDIPEGYSVSREKKERFSLILESASTNQTSMYLCASDQGFTEAFFGQGTRLTVV.

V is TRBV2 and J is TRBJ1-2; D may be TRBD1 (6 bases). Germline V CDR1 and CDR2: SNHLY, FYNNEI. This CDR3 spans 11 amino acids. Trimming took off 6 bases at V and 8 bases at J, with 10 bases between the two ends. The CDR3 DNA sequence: TGTGCCAGCAGGGGGGGCGCAGGCTACACCTTC. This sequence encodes CASRGGAGYTF.

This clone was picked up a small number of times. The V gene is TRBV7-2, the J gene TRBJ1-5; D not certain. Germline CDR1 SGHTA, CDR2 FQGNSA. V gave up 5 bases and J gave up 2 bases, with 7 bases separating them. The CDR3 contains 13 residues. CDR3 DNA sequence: TGTGCCAGCAGCACCCGGGGCAATCAGCCCCAGCATTTT. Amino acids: CASSTRGNQPQHF.

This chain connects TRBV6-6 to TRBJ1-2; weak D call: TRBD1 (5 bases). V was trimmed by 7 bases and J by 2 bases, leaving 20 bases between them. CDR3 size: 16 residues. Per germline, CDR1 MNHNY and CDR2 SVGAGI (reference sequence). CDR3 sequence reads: CASIPGGRVSNYGYTF. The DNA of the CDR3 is TGTGCCAGCATACCCGGCGGCAGGGTCTCCAACTATGGCTACACCTTC.

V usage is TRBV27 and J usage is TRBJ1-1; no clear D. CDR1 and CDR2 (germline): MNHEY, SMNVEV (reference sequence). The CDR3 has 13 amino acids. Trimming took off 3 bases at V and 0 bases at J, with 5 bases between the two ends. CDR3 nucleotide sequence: TGTGCCAGCAGTTTTTCCGTGAACACTGAAGCTTTCTTT. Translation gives CASSFSVNTEAFF.

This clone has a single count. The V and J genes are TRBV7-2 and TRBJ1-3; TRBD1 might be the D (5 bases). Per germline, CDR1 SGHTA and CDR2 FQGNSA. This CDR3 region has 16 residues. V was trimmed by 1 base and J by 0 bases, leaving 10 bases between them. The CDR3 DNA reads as TGTGCCAGCAGCTTAGTGTCAGGGATCTCTGGAAACACCATATATTTT. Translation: CASSLVSGISGNTIYF.

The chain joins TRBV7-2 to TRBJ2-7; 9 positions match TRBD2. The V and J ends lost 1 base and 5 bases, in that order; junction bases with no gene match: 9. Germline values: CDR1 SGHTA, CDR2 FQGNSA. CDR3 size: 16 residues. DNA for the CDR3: TGTGCCAGCAGCTTAGTAGGCGGGGGGGCTAACCACGAGCAGTACTTC. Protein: CASSLVGGGANHEQYF.

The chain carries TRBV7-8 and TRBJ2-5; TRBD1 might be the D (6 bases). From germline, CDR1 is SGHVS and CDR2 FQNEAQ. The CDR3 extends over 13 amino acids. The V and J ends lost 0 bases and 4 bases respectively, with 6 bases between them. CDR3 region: CASSLAQGETQYF. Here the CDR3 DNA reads TGTGCCAGCAGCTTAGCACAGGGAGAGACCCAGTACTTC.

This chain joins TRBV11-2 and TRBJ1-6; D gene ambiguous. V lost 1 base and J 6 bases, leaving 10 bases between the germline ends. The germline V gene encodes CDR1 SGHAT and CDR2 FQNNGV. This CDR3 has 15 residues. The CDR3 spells CASSLVQTFNSPLHF. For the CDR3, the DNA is TGTGCCAGCAGCTTAGTCCAGACCTTTAATTCACCCCTCCACTTT.

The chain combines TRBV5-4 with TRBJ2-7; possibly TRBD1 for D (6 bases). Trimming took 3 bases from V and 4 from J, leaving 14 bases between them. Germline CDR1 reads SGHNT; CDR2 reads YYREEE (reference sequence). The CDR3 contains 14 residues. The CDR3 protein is CASSSPGTHYEQYF. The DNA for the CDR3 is TGTGCCAGCAGCTCGCCCGGGACACATTACGAGCAGTACTTC.

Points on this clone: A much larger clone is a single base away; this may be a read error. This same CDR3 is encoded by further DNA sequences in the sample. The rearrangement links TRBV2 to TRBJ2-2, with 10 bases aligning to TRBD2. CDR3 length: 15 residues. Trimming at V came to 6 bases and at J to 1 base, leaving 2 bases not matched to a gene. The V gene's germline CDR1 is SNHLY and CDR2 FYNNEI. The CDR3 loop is CASRRTSGNTGELFF. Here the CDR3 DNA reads TGTGCCAGCAGACGGACTAGCGGGAACACCGGGGAGCTGTTTTTT. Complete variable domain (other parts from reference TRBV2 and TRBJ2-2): EPEVTQTPSHQVTQMGQEVILRCVPISNHLYFYWYRQILGQKVEFLVSFYNNEISEKSEIFDDQFSVERPDGSNFTLKIRSTKLEDSAMYFCASRRTSGNTGELFFGEGSRLTVL.

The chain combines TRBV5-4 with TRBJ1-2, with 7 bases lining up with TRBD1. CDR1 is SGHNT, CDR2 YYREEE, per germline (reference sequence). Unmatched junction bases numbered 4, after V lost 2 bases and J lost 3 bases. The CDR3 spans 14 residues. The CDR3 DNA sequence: TGTGCCAGCAGCTTCCTCGACAGGGACTATGGCTACACCTTC. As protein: CASSFLDRDYGYTF.

The chain's CDR3 is CASSLQSGGGPFYEQYF. CDR3 DNA: TGTGCCAGCAGCCTCCAGAGTGGCGGGGGGCCATTCTACGAGCAGTACTTC. The genes are TRBV5-5 and TRBJ2-7; TRBD2 agrees at 8 bases. Germline V lookup: CDR1 SGHKS, CDR2 YYEKEE (reference sequence). Trimming removed 4 bases from V and 3 bases from J; junction bases left unmatched: 15. This CDR3 has 17 amino acids.

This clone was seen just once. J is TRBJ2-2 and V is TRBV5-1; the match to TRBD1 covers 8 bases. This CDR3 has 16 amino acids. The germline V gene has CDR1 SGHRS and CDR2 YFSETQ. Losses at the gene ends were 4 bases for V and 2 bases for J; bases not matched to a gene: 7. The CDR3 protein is CASSITGTGNTGELFF. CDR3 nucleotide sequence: TGCGCCAGCAGCATCACCGGGACAGGAAACACCGGGGAGCTGTTTTTT. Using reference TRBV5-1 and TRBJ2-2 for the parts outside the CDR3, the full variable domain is KAGVTQTPRYLIKTRGQQVTLSCSPISGHRSVSWYQQTPGQGLQFLFEYFSETQRNKGNFPGRFSGRQFSNSRSEMNVSTLELGDSALYLCASSITGTGNTGELFFGEGSRLTVL.

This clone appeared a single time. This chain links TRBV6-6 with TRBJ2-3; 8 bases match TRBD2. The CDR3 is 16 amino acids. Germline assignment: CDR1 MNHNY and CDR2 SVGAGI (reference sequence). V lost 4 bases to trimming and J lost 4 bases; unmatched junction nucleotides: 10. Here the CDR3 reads CASSLPGGAKADTQYF. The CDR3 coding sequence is TGTGCCAGCAGTTTGCCCGGGGGGGCTAAGGCAGATACGCAGTATTTT.

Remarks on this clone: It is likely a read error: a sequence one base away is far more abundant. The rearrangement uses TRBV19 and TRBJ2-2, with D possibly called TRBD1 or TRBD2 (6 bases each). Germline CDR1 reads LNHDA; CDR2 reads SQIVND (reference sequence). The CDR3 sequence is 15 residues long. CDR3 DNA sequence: TGTGCCAGCGGGAACAGGGTCCTGAGTACCGGGGGGCTGTTTTTT. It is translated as CASGNRVLSTGGLFF.

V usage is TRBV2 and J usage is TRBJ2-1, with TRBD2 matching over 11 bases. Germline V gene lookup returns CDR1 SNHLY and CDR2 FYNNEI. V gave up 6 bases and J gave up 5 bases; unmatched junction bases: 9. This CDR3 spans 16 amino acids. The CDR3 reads CASRLTSGSGNNEQFF. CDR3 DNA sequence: TGTGCCAGCAGACTAACTAGCGGGAGTGGCAACAATGAGCAGTTCTTC.

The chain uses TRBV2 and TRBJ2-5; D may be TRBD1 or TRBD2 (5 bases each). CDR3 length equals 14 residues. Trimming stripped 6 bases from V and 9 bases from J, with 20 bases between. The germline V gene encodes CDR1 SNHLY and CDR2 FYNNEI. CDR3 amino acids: CASRERDRQGAQYF. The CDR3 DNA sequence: TGTGCCAGCAGGGAACGGGACCGCCAAGGTGCCCAGTACTTC.

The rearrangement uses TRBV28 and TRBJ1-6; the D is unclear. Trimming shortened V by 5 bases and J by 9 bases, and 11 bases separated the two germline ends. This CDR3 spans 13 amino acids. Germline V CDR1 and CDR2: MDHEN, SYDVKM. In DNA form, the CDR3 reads TGTGCCAGCAGTACCCCCGGAGGTTCACCCCTCCACTTT. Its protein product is CASSTPGGSPLHF.